This T cell receptor beta chain stems from a study of T cell responses to AZD1222 COVID-19 vaccine. The study, taken as a whole, reports: The donors showed a predominance of white British ancestry and of females, with possible underestimation of clonal diversity. Spike-specific TCRs gained breadth and depth after people received two AZD1222 doses.

In the case of this clone: As yet, its antigen is unknown.

The assay was immunoSEQ multiplex PCR, and TCRdb's table has in-frame clones only and misses some. The sample has about 180,000 clones, 92% seen once; the top ten hold approximately 1.9%. The receptor was derived from an adult who received the AZD1222 COVID-19 vaccine. Specimen: peripheral blood, collected 28 days after the second AZD1222 dose.

DNA for the CDR3: TGTGCCAGCAGTCTCGCTAGCGGGGGGGGAACCCAGTACTTC. This codes for CASSLASGGGTQYF. The V call is TRBV28, the J call TRBJ2-5; 12 nucleotides align to TRBD2. Germline V gene data show CDR1 as MDHEN and CDR2 as SYDVKM. CDR3 length: 14 amino acids. The V gene end was trimmed by 5 bases and the J gene end by 8 bases; junction bases not matched to a gene: 6.